One and the same sample provided the 32 T cell receptor beta chains below, sequenced in a study of immune evolution from preneoplasia to lung adenocarcinoma. The assay was immunoSEQ multiplex PCR, and TCRdb's table has in-frame clones only and misses some. The sample records 39,000 or so clones, 70% to 80% being singletons. Sequenced: FFPE invasive lung adenocarcinoma tissue. These receptors all come from a person in their sixties with lung adenocarcinoma.

This clone was counted a single time. The chain links TRBV6-5 to TRBJ1-4; D possibly corresponds to TRBD1 (5 bases). Trimming took 6 bases from V and 3 from J, leaving 11 bases between them. This CDR3 region has 14 residues. Germline V gives CDR1 MNHEY, CDR2 SVGAGI. DNA of the CDR3: TGTGCCAGCAGAGGGGCACAGCCTAATGAAAAACTGTTTTTT. Encoded protein: CASRGAQPNEKLFF.

Here the CDR3 reads CASSLLGRGKETQYF. In nucleotides, the CDR3 is TGCGCCAGCAGCTTGCTCGGGAGGGGGAAAGAGACCCAGTACTTC. J is TRBJ2-5 and V is TRBV5-1, with 8 bases that match TRBD2. After removal of 1 base from V and 3 bases from J, the junction contained 5 bases not matched to a gene. This CDR3 spans 15 amino acids. Germline CDR1 is SGHRS and CDR2 is YFSETQ.

The rearrangement joins TRBV18 to TRBJ1-1; D uncertain. CDR3 length: 12 amino acids. Trimming removed 1 base from V and 8 bases from J, with 8 bases in between. Per germline, CDR1 KGHSH and CDR2 LQKENI. The CDR3 sequence: CASSPLAGEAFF. The CDR3 bases are TGTGCCAGCTCACCACTGGCAGGAGAAGCTTTCTTT.

This chain joins TRBV29-1 and TRBJ1-3, with D uncertain. The CDR3 has 15 residues. Germline CDR1 is SQVTM and CDR2 is ANQGSEA. V was shortened by 4 bases and J by 0 bases, with 13 bases between the two germline ends. CDR3 nucleotide sequence: TGCAGCGTTGCCGGGGAGGCCCTCTCTGGAAACACCATATATTTT. Translation gives CSVAGEALSGNTIYF. The complete variable domain, with remaining parts taken from reference TRBV29-1 and TRBJ1-3, reads SAVISQKPSRDICQRGTSLTIQCQVDSQVTMMFWYRQQPGQSLTLIATANQGSEATYESGFVIDKFPISRPNLTFSTLTVSNMSPEDSSIYLCSVAGEALSGNTIYFGEGSWLTVV.

This clone showed up many times. V gene TRBV5-6 combines with J gene TRBJ1-1, with D possibly TRBD1 on 6 matching bases. Trimming took 0 bases from V and 0 from J, leaving 18 bases between them. Looked up from germline, CDR1 is SGHDT and CDR2 is YYEEEE. The CDR3 spans 18 residues. The CDR3 region is CASSLGSGRGHMNTEAFF. The CDR3 nucleotides are TGTGCCAGCAGCTTGGGATCGGGACGGGGACATATGAACACTGAAGCTTTCTTT.

CDR3 nucleotides: TGTGCCAGCAGTCGTAGGGACAACTCCTACGAGCAGTACTTC. Translating gives CASSRRDNSYEQYF. The chain couples TRBV9 to TRBJ2-7; D is possibly TRBD1 (6 bases). The ends were cut back, 5 bases at V and 0 bases at J, with 12 bases in the middle. The germline V gene has CDR1 SGDLS and CDR2 YYNGEE. The length of the CDR3 is 14 residues.

The J gene is TRBJ2-2, the V gene TRBV30; no reliable D call. CDR1 and CDR2 (germline): GTSNPN, SVGIG (reference sequence). V was clipped by 3 bases and J by 2 bases, with 10 bases between them. The CDR3 has 14 amino acids. CDR3 region: CAWRKATNTGELFF. The CDR3 DNA reads as TGTGCCTGGAGAAAGGCAACTAACACCGGGGAGCTGTTTTTT.

This chain connects TRBV15 to TRBJ1-4; TRBD1 is a possible D gene (5 bases). The germline gives CDR1 LNHNV, CDR2 YYDKDF (reference sequence). V was cut by 1 base and J by 8 bases, with 14 bases left in between. The CDR3 runs 15 residues. CDR3: CATSRGGDPREKLFF. In nucleotides, the CDR3 is TGTGCCACCAGCAGAGGAGGGGACCCGCGGGAAAAACTGTTTTTT.

The rearrangement joins TRBV7-2 to TRBJ2-1; D call uncertain. Germline CDR1 is SGHTA and CDR2 is FQGNSA. CDR3 length equals 13 residues. V dropped 6 bases and J dropped 6 bases, with 12 bases sitting between them. The CDR3 coding sequence is TGTGCCAGCAGGATTGGGCTGGCCAATGAGCAGTTCTTC. Translating gives CASRIGLANEQFF. The entire variable domain, with the rest obtained from reference TRBV7-2 and TRBJ2-1, is as follows: GAGVSQSPSNKVTEKGKDVELRCDPISGHTALYWYRQSLGQGLEFLIYFQGNSAPDKSGLPSDRFSAERTGGSVSTLTIQRTQQEDSAVYLCASRIGLANEQFFGPGTRLTVL.

CDR3 coding DNA: TGTGCCAGCAGTGCTACCTGGGGGGAGCAGTACTTC. This encodes CASSATWGEQYF. The chain combines TRBV6-6 with TRBJ2-7; either TRBD1 or TRBD2 may supply D (5 bases each). This CDR3 spans 12 amino acids. Germline V gene sequence: CDR1 MNHNY, CDR2 SVGAGI (reference sequence). The germline V and J ends were trimmed by 5 bases and 7 bases, with 12 bases remaining between them.

The chain couples TRBV7-3 to TRBJ2-1, with 10 bases that match TRBD2. Trimming cost V 1 base and J 6 bases; bases outside gene matches: 3. Germline CDR1 is SGHTA and CDR2 is FQGTGA. This CDR3 comprises 15 residues. The CDR3 sequence is CASSLMVAGGNEQFF. CDR3 DNA sequence: TGTGCCAGCAGCTTAATGGTAGCGGGAGGCAATGAGCAGTTCTTC.

J is TRBJ2-5 and V is TRBV10-2, with 13 bases identical to TRBD2. CDR1 is WSHSY and CDR2 is SAAADI in the germline V gene. J lost 6 bases, V lost 7 bases, and 14 bases had no gene match. CDR3 length: 17 amino acids. The CDR3 sequence: CASTTVGLAGVIQTQYF. CDR3 DNA sequence: TGCGCCAGCACCACGGTCGGACTAGCGGGAGTGATCCAGACCCAGTACTTC.

This clone has only a few counts. This chain connects TRBV7-9 to TRBJ1-5, with unresolved D. Looked up from germline, CDR1 is SEHNR and CDR2 is FQNEAQ (reference sequence). Trimming pared 3 bases from V and 3 bases from J, leaving 6 bases between. The CDR3 is made up of 13 amino acids. The CDR3 DNA follows: TGTGCCAGCAGCTTCCAGCCCAATCAGCCCCAGCATTTT. It is translated as CASSFQPNQPQHF.

The rearrangement links TRBV5-1 to TRBJ2-5; D remains ambiguous. The CDR3 is made up of 14 amino acids. Germline CDR1 reads SGHRS; CDR2 reads YFSETQ. Between the trimmed V and J ends, which lost 0 bases and 5 bases, there was a span of 11 bases. The CDR3, as DNA: TGCGCCAGCAGCTTGGGGCCTGTGGTGGAGACCCAGTACTTC. Its protein is CASSLGPVVETQYF.

This rearrangement joins TRBV7-9 to TRBJ2-2; D gene uncertain. The CDR3 covers 12 residues. Germline CDR1 is SEHNR and CDR2 is FQNEAQ (reference sequence). The V end was cut by 3 bases, the J end by 2 bases, with 1 base between. DNA for the CDR3: TGTGCCAGCAGCTTTAACACCGGGGAGCTGTTTTTT. The encoded protein is CASSFNTGELFF.

The rearrangement uses TRBV2 and TRBJ2-1, with 11 bases matching TRBD1. The germline V gene encodes CDR1 SNHLY and CDR2 FYNNEI. This CDR3 has 12 amino acids. The V segment lost 8 bases and the J segment 8 bases; nucleotides outside the gene matches: 2. The CDR3 reads CASRDRGDEQFF. The CDR3 DNA is TGTGCCAGCCGGGACAGGGGGGATGAGCAGTTCTTC.

The chain uses TRBV7-9 and TRBJ2-3; either TRBD1 or TRBD2 may fit D (5 bases each). This CDR3 contains 15 residues. In germline, CDR1 is SEHNR, CDR2 FQNEAQ (reference sequence). Deletions cut 6 bases from V and 1 base from J, with 14 bases between. CDR3 amino acids: CASRPTGRGTDTQYF. CDR3 bases: TGTGCCAGCAGACCGACGGGACGCGGCACAGATACGCAGTATTTT.

The J gene is TRBJ2-2, the V gene TRBV6-6; D may correspond to TRBD1 or TRBD2 (5 bases each). The CDR3 consists of 16 residues. Trimming left V 6 bases short and J 2 bases short, with 16 bases between. Looked up from germline, CDR1 is MNHNY and CDR2 is SVGAGI (reference sequence). CDR3 sequence reads: CASSPPGRINTGELFF. DNA of the CDR3: TGTGCCAGCAGCCCTCCGGGACGGATAAACACCGGGGAGCTGTTTTTT.

The chain recombines TRBV14 with TRBJ1-1; D is uncertain. The CDR3 contains 14 residues. Looked up from germline, CDR1 is SGHDN and CDR2 is FVKESK. V lost 2 bases, J lost 2 bases, and 9 bases lay in between. In DNA form, the CDR3 reads TGTGCCAGCAGCCAATTGCGGGTTAACACTGAAGCTTTCTTT. This translates into CASSQLRVNTEAFF. The full variable domain, completed using reference TRBV14 and TRBJ1-1, is EAGVTQFPSHSVIEKGQTVTLRCDPISGHDNLYWYRRVMGKEIKFLLHFVKESKQDESGMPNNRFLAERTGGTYSTLKVQPAELEDSGVYFCASSQLRVNTEAFFGQGTRLTVV.

The V and J genes are TRBV7-3 and TRBJ2-2; D is uncertain. The germline CDR1 and CDR2 sequences are SGHTA and FQGTGA. V lost 5 bases to trimming and J lost 0 bases, with 7 bases between them. CDR3 length equals 14 residues. For the CDR3, the DNA is TGTGCCAGCAGCCCAAGGCCGAACACCGGGGAGCTGTTTTTT. As protein: CASSPRPNTGELFF.

About this clone: Relative to the germline gene, one junction end is altered; a read error may explain this. The rearrangement links TRBV10-2 to TRBJ1-1; unclear D gene. This CDR3 is 11 amino acids long. Germline V gene data show CDR1 as WSHSY and CDR2 as SAAADI. The CDR3 region is CASSPRHPDLF. The CDR3 region has the DNA TGCGCCAGCAGCCCCAGACACCCAGACCTCTTT.

The gene calls are TRBV27 and TRBJ2-7; TRBD2 matches 8 bases. Germline loops: CDR1 MNHEY, CDR2 SMNVEV (reference sequence). J was trimmed by 2 bases and V by 2 bases; bases with no gene match: 5. The CDR3 is 15 residues long. The CDR3 DNA sequence: TGTGCCAGCAGTTTAGGGCTAGCGGGCACCTACGAGCAGTACTTC. Protein: CASSLGLAGTYEQYF.

The V call is TRBV7-9, the J call TRBJ1-1; TRBD1 is a possible D gene (6 bases). The V gene lost 1 base and the J gene lost 4 bases, with 7 bases spanning the gap. This CDR3 is built from 13 residues. Germline CDR1 and CDR2: SEHNR and FQNEAQ (reference sequence). The CDR3 reads CASSLDRVTEAFF. The CDR3, as DNA: TGTGCCAGCAGCTTAGACAGGGTCACTGAAGCTTTCTTT. The full variable domain, rest sourced from reference TRBV7-9 and TRBJ1-1, is DTGVSQNPRHKITKRGQNVTFRCDPISEHNRLYWYRQTLGQGPEFLTYFQNEAQLEKSRLLSDRFSAERPKGSFSTLEIQRTEQGDSAMYLCASSLDRVTEAFFGQGTRLTVV.

About this clone itself: Other DNA sequences in this specimen translate into the identical CDR3. The V and J genes are TRBV11-3 and TRBJ2-5, with TRBD2 identical over 9 bases. From germline, CDR1 is SGHNT and CDR2 YENEEA. This CDR3 spans 16 amino acids. With 1 base clipped from V and 8 bases from J, the junction kept 11 bases outside the gene matches. CDR3 protein: CASSLGVAGEGETQYF. CDR3 in DNA: TGTGCCAGCAGCTTAGGGGTAGCGGGAGAGGGAGAAACCCAGTACTTC.

This clone was seen a handful of times. J is TRBJ2-7 and V is TRBV18; D is possibly TRBD2 (5 bases). Germline CDR1 and CDR2: KGHSH and LQKENI. The CDR3 is 13 amino acids. V was shortened by 4 bases and J by 3 bases, with 10 bases between the two germline ends. The CDR3 loop is CASSLSRGYEQYF. The CDR3 DNA reads as TGTGCCAGCTCACTTAGTCGGGGCTACGAGCAGTACTTC.

The genes are TRBV21-1 and TRBJ2-1; the table's D call TRBD2 went unverified against the DNA. TRBV21-1 is labeled a pseudogene. The CDR3 has 15 amino acids. The CDR3 DNA reads TGTGCCAGCAGCGCAAGCGGGAGTTACTACAATGAGCAGTTCTTC. This gives the protein CASSASGSYYNEQFF.

The genes are TRBV2 and TRBJ1-4; D gene unclear. V lost 8 bases and J 4 bases, leaving 11 bases between the germline ends. The CDR3 contains 13 residues. CDR1 is SNHLY and CDR2 is FYNNEI in the germline V gene. In DNA form, the CDR3 reads TGTGCCAGCCAGACCGATTATAATGAAAAACTGTTTTTT. This codes for CASQTDYNEKLFF. The entire variable domain, with the rest obtained from reference TRBV2 and TRBJ1-4, is as follows: EPEVTQTPSHQVTQMGQEVILRCVPISNHLYFYWYRQILGQKVEFLVSFYNNEISEKSEIFDDQFSVERPDGSNFTLKIRSTKLEDSAMYFCASQTDYNEKLFFGSGTQLSVL.

The chain is built from TRBV2 and TRBJ1-3; no definite D call. This CDR3 is 12 amino acids long. V dropped 4 bases and J dropped 3 bases, with 4 bases sitting between them. The germline V gene encodes CDR1 SNHLY and CDR2 FYNNEI. The CDR3 spells CASSVGGNTIYF. CDR3 nucleotide sequence: TGTGCCAGCAGTGTCGGTGGAAACACCATATATTTT.

J is TRBJ2-7 and V is TRBV30, with 8 positions matching TRBD1. Germline V gene lookup returns CDR1 GTSNPN and CDR2 SVGIG (reference sequence). Trimming took 2 bases from V and 2 from J; bases not matched to a gene: 8. The CDR3 totals 15 residues. The CDR3 DNA reads TGTGCCTGGAGTAGGATGGACAGGGCTACCTACGAGCAGTACTTC. It codes for CAWSRMDRATYEQYF.

DNA for the CDR3: TGTGCCAGCAGGGAAGGGACTATCCTTGGGAATGAGCAGTTCTTC. It is translated as CASREGTILGNEQFF. The chain joins TRBV11-3 to TRBJ2-1; 7 bases map to TRBD2. The V gene end was trimmed by 6 bases and the J gene end by 7 bases; junction bases not matched to a gene: 12. CDR1 and CDR2 (germline): SGHNT, YENEEA. The CDR3 length is 15 residues.

As to this clone: The identical CDR3 is also encoded by other nucleotide sequences in the sample. The V gene is TRBV29-1, the J gene TRBJ2-5, with D possibly being TRBD2 (5 bases). Trimming took off 6 bases at V and 0 bases at J, with 8 bases between the two ends. The CDR3 runs to 12 residues. Germline CDR1 and CDR2: SQVTM and ANQGSEA. The CDR3 here is CSVAEYQETQYF. CDR3 coding DNA: TGCAGCGTAGCGGAATACCAAGAGACCCAGTACTTC.

This sequence joins TRBV7-2 and TRBJ2-2; D call uncertain. The CDR3 is made up of 16 amino acids. With 3 bases removed from V and 0 bases from J, the gap between germline ends came to 11 bases. The germline CDR1 and CDR2 sequences are SGHTA and FQGNSA. The CDR3 nucleotides are TGTGCCAGCAGCTTGGAAAGGATGGCGAACACCGGGGAGCTGTTTTTT. Its translation is CASSLERMANTGELFF.